These 31 T cell receptor beta chains were sequenced from one sample in a study of cytomegalovirus exposure and HLA in healthy donors. Produced via immunoSEQ multiplex PCR; TCRdb's table is partial and in-frame only. The sample lists 180,000 or so clones; roughly 86% were seen once. Material: PBMCs. Receptors were obtained from a man between 18 and 29 years old in good health and CMV-seropositive.

V is TRBV5-6 and J is TRBJ2-1; 9 bases match TRBD2. Germline values: CDR1 SGHDT, CDR2 YYEEEE. The CDR3 has 16 residues. The V segment lost 0 bases and the J segment 8 bases; nucleotides outside the gene matches: 9. CDR3 nucleotide sequence: TGTGCCAGCAGCTTGGGTCCAGCGGGAGGCACGGATGAGCAGTTCTTC. It specifies CASSLGPAGGTDEQFF.

The rearrangement uses TRBV11-1 and TRBJ1-1; TRBD1 aligns across 7 bases. From germline, CDR1 is SGHAT and CDR2 FQDESV (reference sequence). V dropped 7 bases and J dropped 5; count of bases not matched to a gene: 10. This CDR3 has 14 residues. The CDR3 region is CASTDRDSETEAFF. In DNA, the CDR3 is TGTGCCAGCACCGACAGGGACAGCGAGACTGAAGCTTTCTTT.

This clone was seen a single time. The chain uses TRBV6-5 and TRBJ2-1, with D tentatively TRBD2 (7 bases). CDR3 length equals 15 residues. With 0 bases removed from V and 8 bases from J, the gap between germline ends came to 14 bases. CDR1 is MNHEY and CDR2 is SVGAGI in the germline V gene. The CDR3 sequence is CASSYSRGGSDEQFF. DNA for the CDR3: TGTGCCAGCAGTTACTCGAGGGGGGGCTCGGATGAGCAGTTCTTC.

The gene calls are TRBV5-4 and TRBJ1-5; D may be TRBD1 (5 bases). The CDR3 totals 15 residues. V lost 4 bases to trimming and J lost 0 bases, with 11 bases between them. Per germline, CDR1 SGHNT and CDR2 YYREEE (reference sequence). CDR3 amino acids: CASSAGGGSNQPQHF. CDR3 in DNA: TGTGCCAGCAGCGCCGGGGGGGGTAGCAATCAGCCCCAGCATTTT. Full variable domain (outside the CDR3, taken from reference TRBV5-4 and TRBJ1-5): ETGVTQSPTHLIKTRGQQVTLRCSSQSGHNTVSWYQQALGQGPQFIFQYYREEENGRGNFPPRFSGLQFPNYSSELNVNALELDDSALYLCASSAGGGSNQPQHFGDGTRLSIL.

The chain couples TRBV30 to TRBJ1-2, with 10 bases identical to TRBD1. Unmatched junction bases numbered 4, after V lost 5 bases and J lost 4 bases. The germline V gene encodes CDR1 GTSNPN and CDR2 SVGIG (reference sequence). This CDR3 region has 13 residues. In nucleotides, the CDR3 is TGTGCCTGGGGACGGACAGGGGGCTATGGCTACACCTTC. Its protein is CAWGRTGGYGYTF.

The gene calls are TRBV4-3 and TRBJ2-7; possible D gene TRBD2, 5 bases. The CDR3 totals 14 residues. Germline V gives CDR1 LGHNA, CDR2 YSLEER. V shed 2 bases and J shed 6 bases, with 14 bases lying between them. The CDR3 sequence is CASSQQDGRAEQYF. DNA for the CDR3: TGCGCCAGCAGCCAACAGGACGGGCGGGCCGAGCAGTACTTC.

The chain recombines TRBV7-8 with TRBJ1-1; the match to TRBD1 covers 7 bases. The length of the CDR3 is 12 residues. CDR1 and CDR2 (germline): SGHVS, FQNEAQ. The V segment lost 8 bases and the J segment 2 bases; nucleotides outside the gene matches: 2. The CDR3 nucleotides read TGTGCCAGCCGGACAGGTAACACTGAAGCTTTCTTT. Protein sequence: CASRTGNTEAFF.

The chain has TRBV6-5 and TRBJ2-7, with D maybe TRBD1 (5 bases). CDR3 length: 16 amino acids. The ends were cut back, 0 bases at V and 0 bases at J, with 12 bases in the middle. Germline V gene data show CDR1 as MNHEY and CDR2 as SVGAGI. CDR3 bases: TGTGCCAGCAGTTACTCGATAGGGGATCTCTCCTACGAGCAGTACTTC. Encoded protein: CASSYSIGDLSYEQYF.

The rearrangement joins TRBV5-1 to TRBJ2-5; TRBD2 might be the D (6 bases). The CDR3 consists of 15 residues. Germline CDR1 and CDR2: SGHRS and YFSETQ. Trimming pared 6 bases from V and 2 bases from J, leaving 17 bases between. This CDR3 is CASTPLGLSQETQYF. As DNA, the CDR3 is TGCGCCAGCACACCCCTGGGACTTTCTCAAGAGACCCAGTACTTC.

This clone appeared a single time. The chain combines TRBV19 with TRBJ2-7; perhaps TRBD1 as D (6 bases). The CDR3 contains 16 residues. Between the trimmed V and J ends, which lost 8 bases and 3 bases, there was a span of 23 bases. The germline V gene has CDR1 LNHDA and CDR2 SQIVND (reference sequence). Written as DNA, the CDR3 is TGTGCCAGTTCTGCCGGGACAACACCTTTCTACTACGAGCAGTACTTC. It translates to CASSAGTTPFYYEQYF.

This clone was counted only a few times. J is TRBJ1-2 and V is TRBV19; 8 bases match TRBD1. V dropped 7 bases and J dropped 5; count of bases not matched to a gene: 9. This CDR3 region has 14 residues. Germline V gene sequence: CDR1 LNHDA, CDR2 SQIVND (reference sequence). The CDR3 nucleotides read TGTGCCAGTAACCTCAGGGGGCTTCAATATGGCTACACCTTC. Protein product: CASNLRGLQYGYTF.

This chain joins TRBV6-5 and TRBJ2-7, with 10 bases matching TRBD2. Germline loops: CDR1 MNHEY, CDR2 SVGAGI. After removal of 4 bases from V and 5 bases from J, the junction contained 8 bases not matched to a gene. This CDR3 spans 15 amino acids. DNA for the CDR3: TGTGCCAGCAGTTCTTTAGCGGGAGGTCGAAACGAGCAGTACTTC. Its translation is CASSSLAGGRNEQYF.

The chain couples TRBV7-2 to TRBJ2-3; 7 positions match TRBD1. In germline, CDR1 is SGHTA, CDR2 FQGNSA. The CDR3 loop spans 16 amino acids. The V and J ends lost 0 bases and 1 base, in that order; junction bases with no gene match: 4. The CDR3 region has the DNA TGTGCCAGCAGCTTAGCGCAGAGGGGGCGCACAGATACGCAGTATTTT. This sequence encodes CASSLAQRGRTDTQYF.

The sample holds a few counts of this clone. The chain employs TRBV9 and TRBJ1-3; a weak D match, TRBD1 (5 bases). Per the germline V gene, CDR1 is SGDLS and CDR2 is YYNGEE. The germline V and J ends were trimmed by 4 bases and 8 bases, with 19 bases remaining between them. This CDR3 has 15 amino acids. Written as DNA, the CDR3 is TGTGCCAGCAGCCTTGCGGGACTCCGGGCGGACACCATATATTTT. Amino acid sequence: CASSLAGLRADTIYF.

V gene TRBV5-1 combines with J gene TRBJ1-2, with D maybe TRBD1 (6 bases). The CDR3 covers 14 residues. Between the trimmed V and J ends, which lost 1 base and 7 bases, there was a span of 14 bases. Per the germline V gene, CDR1 is SGHRS and CDR2 is YFSETQ. The CDR3 DNA is TGCGCCAGCAGCTTGTCAGGGGACGAGGCTGGCTACACCTTC. It is translated as CASSLSGDEAGYTF.

The sample holds a few counts of this clone. The gene calls are TRBV18 and TRBJ2-7; D is unresolved. The CDR3 sequence is 14 residues long. The germline V gene has CDR1 KGHSH and CDR2 LQKENI. With 6 bases removed from V and 2 bases from J, the gap between germline ends came to 14 bases. CDR3 in amino acids: CASSVSVLPYEQYF. The CDR3 bases are TGTGCCAGCTCGGTATCGGTGCTTCCCTACGAGCAGTACTTC. The whole variable domain, remainder taken from reference TRBV18 and TRBJ2-7, is NAGVMQNPRHLVRRRGQEARLRCSPMKGHSHVYWYRQLPEEGLKFMVYLQKENIIDESGMPKERFSAEFPKEGPSILRIQQVVRGDSAAYFCASSVSVLPYEQYFGPGTRLTVT.

As DNA, the CDR3 is TGTGCCAGCAGCCTAGCGGGGGCAACGTACGAGCAGTACTTC. It specifies CASSLAGATYEQYF. V usage is TRBV28 and J usage is TRBJ2-7; TRBD2 agrees at 10 bases. With V trimmed by 6 bases and J by 4 bases, 6 bases remained unmatched. The CDR3 has 14 amino acids. Germline V CDR1 and CDR2: MDHEN, SYDVKM. Full variable domain (outside the CDR3, taken from reference TRBV28 and TRBJ2-7): DVKVTQSSRYLVKRTGEKVFLECVQDMDHENMFWYRQDPGLGLRLIYFSYDVKMKEKGDIPEGYSVSREKKERFSLILESASTNQTSMYLCASSLAGATYEQYFGPGTRLTVT.

The chain uses TRBV19 and TRBJ1-1; 7 positions match TRBD1. In germline, CDR1 is LNHDA, CDR2 SQIVND (reference sequence). The trim removed 7 bases at V and 11 bases at J, leaving 16 bases unmatched. The CDR3 extends over 14 amino acids. This CDR3 reads CASIDPGQWRTAFF. CDR3 sequence (DNA): TGTGCCAGTATAGATCCGGGACAGTGGAGGACGGCTTTCTTT.

This clone was detected only once. V and J are TRBV11-2 and TRBJ2-1, with D perhaps TRBD2 (6 bases). The germline V gene encodes CDR1 SGHAT and CDR2 FQNNGV. CDR3 length: 15 amino acids. Trimming shortened V by 5 bases and J by 2 bases, and 13 bases separated the two germline ends. In nucleotides, the CDR3 is TGTGCCAGCAGCCAGGGACTTACTGCCTACAATGAGCAGTTCTTC. This encodes CASSQGLTAYNEQFF.

The chain couples TRBV5-1 to TRBJ2-2, with D hard to call. There are 12 residues in the CDR3. From germline, CDR1 is SGHRS and CDR2 YFSETQ. V lost 6 bases, J lost 3 bases, and 6 bases lay in between. As DNA, the CDR3 is TGCGCCAGCAAACGGGACACCGGGGAGCTGTTTTTT. This sequence encodes CASKRDTGELFF.

The chain combines TRBV27 with TRBJ2-1; 10 bases map to TRBD1. Germline V gene sequence: CDR1 MNHEY, CDR2 SMNVEV (reference sequence). The CDR3 totals 15 residues. Trimming took 2 bases from V and 4 from J; bases not matched to a gene: 2. CDR3 nucleotides: TGTGCCAGCAGTTTACGGACAGGGGGTTACAATGAGCAGTTCTTC. This codes for CASSLRTGGYNEQFF.

By share of the sample, this clone is medium-sized. J is TRBJ2-7 and V is TRBV21-1; the listed D gene, TRBD1, was not tested against the DNA. TRBV21-1 is an annotated pseudogene. CDR3 length: 15 residues. The CDR3: CASSKVVRGNYEQYF. The CDR3 DNA is TGTGCCAGCAGCAAAGTTGTCAGGGGGAACTACGAGCAGTACTTC.

The J gene is TRBJ1-2, the V gene TRBV27, with D maybe TRBD1 (5 bases). Deletions cut 6 bases from V and 6 bases from J, with 14 bases between. The CDR3 is 13 amino acids. Germline V gives CDR1 MNHEY, CDR2 SMNVEV (reference sequence). For the CDR3, the DNA is TGTGCCAGCAGCCCGACAGTCCTCAATGGCTACACCTTC. It translates to CASSPTVLNGYTF.

The chain has TRBV19 and TRBJ2-4; 12 nucleotides line up with TRBD2. The CDR3 runs 21 residues. The germline V gene encodes CDR1 LNHDA and CDR2 SQIVND (reference sequence). J gave up 0 bases and V 2 bases, and 14 bases lay outside the gene matches. CDR3 nucleotide sequence: TGTGCCAGTAGTATACCGACTAGCGGGGGCTCGGGAGCTCTAGCCAAAAACATTCAGTACTTC. Residues: CASSIPTSGGSGALAKNIQYF.

The chain employs TRBV20-1 and TRBJ1-1; D remains ambiguous. The V and J ends lost 6 bases and 5 bases respectively, with 10 bases between them. The germline gives CDR1 DFQATT, CDR2 SNEGSKA (reference sequence). There are 11 residues in the CDR3. CDR3 region: CSAERRTEAFF. The CDR3 DNA follows: TGCAGTGCGGAGAGGAGGACTGAAGCTTTCTTT.

This clone was observed once. The chain uses TRBV7-9 and TRBJ2-3, with TRBD1 identical over 9 bases. Losses at the gene ends were 3 bases for V and 4 bases for J; bases not matched to a gene: 5. The CDR3 loop spans 15 amino acids. Germline V gene data show CDR1 as SEHNR and CDR2 as FQNEAQ (reference sequence). CDR3 region: CASSFPGQGPDTQYF. The CDR3, as DNA: TGTGCCAGCAGCTTCCCCGGACAGGGGCCAGATACGCAGTATTTT.

This chain links TRBV15 with TRBJ2-1, with 8 nucleotides matching TRBD2. The length of the CDR3 is 15 residues. With 8 bases clipped from V and 2 bases from J, the junction kept 8 bases outside the gene matches. CDR1 LNHNV and CDR2 YYDKDF come from the germline V gene (reference sequence). The CDR3 nucleotides are TGTGCCACCGCGGGCGGGGGGCTAACCTACAATGAGCAGTTCTTC. Protein product: CATAGGGLTYNEQFF.

The V gene is TRBV19, the J gene TRBJ2-7; D is perhaps TRBD2 (6 bases). This CDR3 is built from 15 residues. V shed 4 bases and J shed 4 bases, with 17 bases lying between them. Germline CDR1 reads LNHDA; CDR2 reads SQIVND (reference sequence). The CDR3: CASSTATSEGYEQYF. CDR3 nucleotide sequence: TGTGCCAGTAGTACTGCGACTAGTGAGGGATACGAGCAGTACTTC.

The V and J genes are TRBV27 and TRBJ1-5; weak D call: TRBD1 (5 bases). V was clipped by 5 bases and J by 4 bases, with 12 bases between them. Germline V gives CDR1 MNHEY, CDR2 SMNVEV (reference sequence). This CDR3 has 14 residues. The CDR3 sequence: CASSGWGGNQPQHF. The CDR3 nucleotides read TGTGCCAGCAGTGGGTGGGGGGGGAATCAGCCCCAGCATTTT.

The V gene is TRBV15, the J gene TRBJ1-1; possible D gene TRBD1, 5 bases. CDR3 size: 15 residues. V lost 1 base and J lost 4, with 13 bases in between. The germline V gene encodes CDR1 LNHNV and CDR2 YYDKDF (reference sequence). This CDR3 is CATSRVGRVGTEAFF. The DNA for the CDR3 is TGTGCCACCAGCAGAGTGGGCAGGGTGGGCACTGAAGCTTTCTTT.

DNA for the CDR3: TGTGCCTCTAGGGGTGGGAATGAAAAACTGTTTTTT. This gives the protein CASRGGNEKLFF. The V call is TRBV15, the J call TRBJ1-4; D may be TRBD1 (5 bases). Per the germline V gene, CDR1 is LNHNV and CDR2 is YYDKDF (reference sequence). This CDR3 is built from 12 residues. V was cut by 11 bases and J by 5 bases, with 12 bases left in between.